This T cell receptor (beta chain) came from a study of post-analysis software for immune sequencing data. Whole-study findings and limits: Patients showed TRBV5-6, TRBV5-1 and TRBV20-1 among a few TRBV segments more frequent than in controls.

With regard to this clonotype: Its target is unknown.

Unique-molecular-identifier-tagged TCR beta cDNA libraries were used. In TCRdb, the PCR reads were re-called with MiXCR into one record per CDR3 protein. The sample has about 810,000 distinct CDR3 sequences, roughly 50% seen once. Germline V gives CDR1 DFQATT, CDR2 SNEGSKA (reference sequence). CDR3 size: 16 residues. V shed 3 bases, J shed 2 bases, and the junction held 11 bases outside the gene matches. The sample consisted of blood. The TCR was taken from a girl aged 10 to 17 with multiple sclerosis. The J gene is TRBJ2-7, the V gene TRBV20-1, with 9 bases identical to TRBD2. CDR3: CSASTGTSQVPYEQYF. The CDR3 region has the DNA TGCAGTGCTAGTACCGGGACTAGCCAGGTTCCCTACGAGCAGTACTTC.